Detailed here is one TCR beta chain. The sample is drawn from a study of control samples from healthy donors and cancer patients. From germline, CDR1 is LGHDT and CDR2 YNNKEL (reference sequence). Germline trimming cut 5 bases from V and 5 bases from J; bases unmatched to any gene: 11. This CDR3 is built from 16 residues. The repertoire was sequenced with immunoSEQ multiplex PCR; TCRdb's copy has only in-frame clones and lacks some. The profile shows 190,000 or so clones, approximately 92% of them singletons. Material for sequencing was blood. This rearrangement joins TRBV3-1 (or the pseudogene TRBV3-2) to TRBJ2-3; TRBD2 matches at 9 bases. The clonotype originates from a young man in good health. The CDR3: CASSDRGGASVDTQYF. The CDR3 coding sequence is TGTGCCAGCAGCGATCGCGGGGGGGCTTCAGTAGATACGCAGTATTTT.